The 7 T cell receptor beta chains in this list originate from one sample, sequenced in a study of blood T cell repertoires in COVID-19. Clones were sequenced by immunoSEQ multiplex PCR, and TCRdb holds only the in-frame ones, with some missing. The repertoire holds 300,000 to 400,000 clones, about 88% seen once, with about 1.2% in the top ten. Sequenced input: PBMCs or T cells enriched from blood (not recorded which). The origin of the receptors is a woman between 18 and 29 years old who had recovered from COVID-19.

The chain couples TRBV5-1 to TRBJ1-6, with D tentatively TRBD1 (5 bases). The CDR3 runs 15 residues. V gave up 0 bases and J gave up 8 bases, with 12 bases separating them. Germline V gene sequence: CDR1 SGHRS, CDR2 YFSETQ. CDR3 region: CASSLVSREDSPLHF. DNA of the CDR3: TGCGCCAGCAGCTTGGTAAGCAGGGAGGATTCACCCCTCCACTTT.

The chain recombines TRBV4-1 with TRBJ1-2; no clear D gene. V dropped 1 base and J dropped 5 bases, with 8 bases sitting between them. Germline V gene lookup returns CDR1 MGHRA and CDR2 YSYEKL. The CDR3 spans 13 residues. The CDR3 is CASSQVTVYGYTF. CDR3 bases: TGCGCCAGCAGCCAAGTAACAGTTTATGGCTACACCTTC.

This sequence joins TRBV6-1 and TRBJ2-5; D unclear. The V gene's germline CDR1 is MNHNS and CDR2 SASEGT. Trimming left V 3 bases short and J 0 bases short, with 5 bases between. This CDR3 has 13 amino acids. The CDR3 loop is CASSDRYQETQYF. CDR3 bases: TGTGCCAGCAGTGACAGGTACCAAGAGACCCAGTACTTC.

The rearrangement uses TRBV7-6 and TRBJ1-3, with a possible D match to TRBD1 (6 bases). The germline V gene encodes CDR1 SGHVS and CDR2 FNYEAQ. The V gene lost 5 bases and the J gene lost 0 bases, with 17 bases spanning the gap. This CDR3 has 17 amino acids. The CDR3 region is CASSPRLGQISGNTIYF. In DNA, the CDR3 is TGTGCCAGCAGCCCCCGCCTAGGACAGATCTCTGGAAACACCATATATTTT.

The chain uses TRBV7-9 and TRBJ1-6; D might be TRBD1 (5 bases). The CDR3 has 17 residues. The V end lost 1 base, the J end lost 7 bases, and 17 bases lay between the germline ends. The V gene's germline CDR1 is SEHNR and CDR2 FQNEAQ (reference sequence). The CDR3 here is CASSLERGRTKNSPLHF. As DNA, the CDR3 is TGTGCCAGCAGCTTAGAAAGGGGACGGACTAAAAATTCACCCCTCCACTTT.

The V call is TRBV21-1, the J call TRBJ2-2; the table calls TRBD2, which could not be checked here. TRBV21-1 is deemed a pseudogene. CDR3 length: 22 amino acids. CDR3 DNA sequence: TGTGCCAGCAGCAAAGAAGGCAGACCCCGGGGCGGGGGGGGCCCGAGCACCGGGGAGCTGTTTTTT. Protein product: CASSKEGRPRGGGGPSTGELFF.

CDR3 bases: TGTGCCACCACGGGTCTCGGGGGGGAATACAATGAGCAGTTCTTC. Its protein is CATTGLGGEYNEQFF. V gene TRBV28 combines with J gene TRBJ2-1, with 8 bases aligning to TRBD2. Germline CDR1 is MDHEN and CDR2 is SYDVKM. This CDR3 is 15 amino acids long. V shed 10 bases, J shed 4 bases, and the junction held 12 bases outside the gene matches.